Listed here is a single T cell receptor (beta chain). This sample is drawn from a study of PD-1 blockade in classical Hodgkin lymphoma. Following autologous stem cell transplantation, relapse occurred in every patient, and exposure to brentuximab vedotin varied. TCRdb's copy holds only in-frame clones and misses some; the assay was immunoSEQ multiplex PCR. Among about 150,000 clones listed, approximately 81% were seen once. With 0 bases clipped from V and 2 bases from J, the junction kept 7 bases outside the gene matches. Germline-derived CDR1 and CDR2 are SGDLS and YYNGEE. This CDR3 comprises 17 residues.

The TCR sequence derives from a human donor with classical Hodgkin lymphoma. The specimen comprised peripheral blood mononuclear cells (PBMCs), sampled before the second cycle of nivolumab. V usage is TRBV9 and J usage is TRBJ2-5; 10 positions agree with TRBD2. The CDR3: CASSVDLAGGPQETQYF. The CDR3 DNA is TGTGCCAGCAGCGTAGACTTAGCGGGGGGCCCACAAGAGACCCAGTACTTC.